The table lists the clone carrying this T cell receptor beta chain with a few counts. No antigen is known for it. This sample stems from a study of shared clonotypes between healthy human individuals. Study details: Each donor's CD4 naive and CD4 memory cells filled three plates apiece, CD8 naive two, and CD8 memory one. Study-level results: The low donor count limited represented genetic and exposure-history diversity.

Data came from immunoSEQ multiplex PCR; TCRdb stores just in-frame clones and leaves some out. Of about 1 million clones in the sample, around 75% are singletons; the top ten hold nearly 1.5%. The specimen sequenced was memory CD4+ T cells sorted from blood. The sample's subset: CD45RA-negative fraction. The clonotype comes from a young man in good health.

CDR3 sequence: CASSPNLDRVNSPLHF. CDR3 DNA sequence: TGTGCCAGCTCACCCAACCTGGACAGGGTGAATTCACCCCTCCACTTT. The rearrangement links TRBV18 to TRBJ1-6, with TRBD1 identical over 8 bases. The CDR3 runs 16 residues. Germline assignment: CDR1 KGHSH and CDR2 LQKENI. The V gene end was trimmed by 3 bases and the J gene end by 7 bases; junction bases not matched to a gene: 8.